Here is one T cell receptor (beta chain) with its context. The sample is drawn from a study of blood T cell repertoires in COVID-19. Study as a whole: T cells, B-cell-depleted T cells, or PBMCs provided the cDNA or gDNA that served as material.

The assay was immunoSEQ multiplex PCR, and TCRdb's table has in-frame clones only and misses some. The sample contains fewer than 80,000 clones, approximately 86% of which appear only once. This clonotype was sampled from a man aged 70-80 years with acute or convalescent COVID-19. Sequenced material: peripheral blood.

The CDR3 DNA reads as TGTGCCAGCAGCCCACAGAAAAATGCAACTAATGAAAAACTGTTTTTT. Amino acid sequence: CASSPQKNATNEKLFF. The V gene is TRBV3-1 (or the pseudogene TRBV3-2), the J gene TRBJ1-4; D gene ambiguous. Trimming cost V 4 bases and J 0 bases, with 12 bases left between them. CDR1 and CDR2 from the germline V gene are LGHDT and YNNKEL (reference sequence). The CDR3 covers 16 residues.